The rows below give T cell receptor beta chains drawn from one sample of a study of blood T cell repertoires in COVID-19. The method was immunoSEQ multiplex PCR; TCRdb's version includes in-frame clones alone and lacks a portion of them. The sample records roughly 280,000 clones, around 80% being singletons. Sequencing was performed on peripheral blood. Receptors originate from a man in his fifties or sixties with acute or convalescent COVID-19. Both conserved end residues are part of each CDR3. Each record gives: D gene, clone size, J gene, V gene, CDR3 DNA, CDR3 protein. A D gene is named only where the DNA matches it firmly. Size is omitted from some rows. Given values are once, few, many or a class for expanded clones.

d_call: NA; clone_size: NA; j_call: TRBJ1-2; v_call: TRBV6-5; cdr3_nt: TGTGCCAGCAGTTCCCGGACAGACTATGGCTACACCTTC; cdr3_aa: CASSSRTDYGYTF
d_call: TRBD1; clone_size: NA; j_call: TRBJ1-6; v_call: TRBV7-2; cdr3_nt: TGTGCCAGCAGCTTAGTCTTTCCCGGACAGGGCTATAATTCACCCCTCCACTTT; cdr3_aa: CASSLVFPGQGYNSPLHF
d_call: NA; clone_size: NA; j_call: TRBJ2-3; v_call: TRBV6-5; cdr3_nt: TGTGCCAGCAGTTCCAATCTAGCAGATACGCAGTATTTT; cdr3_aa: CASSSNLADTQYF
d_call: NA; clone_size: once; j_call: TRBJ1-1; v_call: TRBV6-1; cdr3_nt: TGTGCCAGCAGTGAACCAAGGAGGGCTTTCTTT; cdr3_aa: CASSEPRRAFF
d_call: TRBD2; clone_size: NA; j_call: TRBJ2-2; v_call: TRBV14; cdr3_nt: TGTGCCAGCAGCCGAGGACTAGTCGGCACCGGGGAGCTGTTTTTT; cdr3_aa: CASSRGLVGTGELFF
d_call: TRBD1; clone_size: NA; j_call: TRBJ2-2; v_call: TRBV5-8; cdr3_nt: TGTGCCAGCAGTTCCGGGACAGGGTTATTCGGGGAGCTGTTTTTT; cdr3_aa: CASSSGTGLFGELFF
d_call: TRBD2; clone_size: NA; j_call: TRBJ2-5; v_call: TRBV20-1; cdr3_nt: TGCAGTGCTAGTAAGGCGGGGCGGGAGATGGCCCAGTACTTC; cdr3_aa: CSASKAGREMAQYF
d_call: TRBD1; clone_size: few; j_call: TRBJ2-3; v_call: TRBV11-1; cdr3_nt: TGTGCCAGCAGCATTCGGACAGGGGGCACAGATACGCAGTATTTT; cdr3_aa: CASSIRTGGTDTQYF
d_call: TRBD2; clone_size: NA; j_call: TRBJ2-7; v_call: TRBV13; cdr3_nt: TGTGCCAGCAGGCCGACGGGGGGTGACTACGAGCAGTACTTC; cdr3_aa: CASRPTGGDYEQYF
d_call: NA; clone_size: NA; j_call: TRBJ1-1; v_call: TRBV7-8; cdr3_nt: TGTGCCAGCAGCTGGGACACAACGGGAACTGAAGCTTTCTTT; cdr3_aa: CASSWDTTGTEAFF
d_call: NA; clone_size: NA; j_call: TRBJ2-7; v_call: TRBV6-2/TRBV6-3; cdr3_nt: TGTGCCAGCAGTTACGACCAGGAGGCCTACGAGCAGTACTTC; cdr3_aa: CASSYDQEAYEQYF
d_call: TRBD1; clone_size: NA; j_call: TRBJ2-2; v_call: TRBV6-5; cdr3_nt: TGTGCCAGCGGGCGGGACAGGATACCCGGGGAGCTGTTTTTT; cdr3_aa: CASGRDRIPGELFF
d_call: NA; clone_size: NA; j_call: TRBJ2-1; v_call: TRBV7-9; cdr3_nt: TGTGCCAGCAGCTTAGGGGCGTGGAATGAGCAGTTCTTC; cdr3_aa: CASSLGAWNEQFF
d_call: NA; clone_size: NA; j_call: TRBJ1-6; v_call: TRBV15; cdr3_nt: TGTGCCACCAGCCCAGGTTATTCACCCCTCCACTTT; cdr3_aa: CATSPGYSPLHF
d_call: NA; clone_size: NA; j_call: TRBJ1-5; v_call: TRBV29-1; cdr3_nt: TGCAGCGTTGCTGAAGGTCAGATCTCCGCAGGTCAGCCCCAGCATTTT; cdr3_aa: CSVAEGQISAGQPQHF
d_call: TRBD2; clone_size: NA; j_call: TRBJ2-7; v_call: TRBV7-2; cdr3_nt: TGTGCCAGCAGCTTATTTGGCGGGAGGGCCCACGAGCAGTACTTC; cdr3_aa: CASSLFGGRAHEQYF
d_call: TRBD2; clone_size: NA; j_call: TRBJ2-3; v_call: TRBV7-9; cdr3_nt: TGTGCCAGCAGCTCGGAGGGCGGAGCGGGAGTAACAGATACGCAGTATTTT; cdr3_aa: CASSSEGGAGVTDTQYF
d_call: NA; clone_size: NA; j_call: TRBJ2-7; v_call: TRBV9; cdr3_nt: TGTGCCAGCAGCGCTCAGGGGACCTACGAGCAGTACTTC; cdr3_aa: CASSAQGTYEQYF
d_call: NA; clone_size: once; j_call: TRBJ2-3; v_call: TRBV9; cdr3_nt: TGTGCCAGCAGCGCCGACCACGACTACACAGATACGCAGTATTTT; cdr3_aa: CASSADHDYTDTQYF
d_call: NA; clone_size: NA; j_call: TRBJ1-5; v_call: TRBV6-5; cdr3_nt: TGTGCCAGCAGTTCCCCACGGGACAACAATCAGCCCCAGCATTTT; cdr3_aa: CASSSPRDNNQPQHF
d_call: NA; clone_size: NA; j_call: TRBJ2-7; v_call: TRBV13; cdr3_nt: TGTGCCAGCAGCTTAGGGTACAGTAACTACGAGCAGTACTTC; cdr3_aa: CASSLGYSNYEQYF
d_call: NA; clone_size: NA; j_call: TRBJ2-5; v_call: TRBV6-5; cdr3_nt: TGTGCCAGCAGCCCAAGACAGTTCCAAGAGACCCAGTACTTC; cdr3_aa: CASSPRQFQETQYF
d_call: NA; clone_size: NA; j_call: TRBJ1-1; v_call: TRBV7-3; cdr3_nt: TGTGCCAGCGCAACGGGGATGCGGAACACTGAAGCTTTCTTT; cdr3_aa: CASATGMRNTEAFF
d_call: NA; clone_size: NA; j_call: TRBJ2-5; v_call: TRBV9; cdr3_nt: TGTGCCAGCAGCCGGGACGGGGGACGGGAGACCCAGTACTTC; cdr3_aa: CASSRDGGRETQYF
d_call: NA; clone_size: NA; j_call: TRBJ2-3; v_call: TRBV30; cdr3_nt: TGTGCCTGGAGTGGGGGAGTCACAGATACGCAGTATTTT; cdr3_aa: CAWSGGVTDTQYF
d_call: TRBD2; clone_size: NA; j_call: TRBJ2-2; v_call: TRBV5-1; cdr3_nt: TGCGCCAGCAGCTCGGAAGCCCTAGCGGGGGGGACCGGGGAGCTGTTTTTT; cdr3_aa: CASSSEALAGGTGELFF
d_call: NA; clone_size: NA; j_call: TRBJ2-6; v_call: TRBV28; cdr3_nt: TGTGCCAGCAGCCAGACTACTGGGGCCAACGTCCTGACTTTC; cdr3_aa: CASSQTTGANVLTF
d_call: TRBD1; clone_size: NA; j_call: TRBJ2-7; v_call: TRBV27; cdr3_nt: TGTGCCAGCAGTTTGCGACAGGGGGCAGACGAGCAGTACTTC; cdr3_aa: CASSLRQGADEQYF
d_call: NA; clone_size: NA; j_call: TRBJ1-2; v_call: TRBV4-2; cdr3_nt: TGTGCCAGCAGCCAAGACAGCTATGGCTACACCTTC; cdr3_aa: CASSQDSYGYTF
d_call: NA; clone_size: NA; j_call: TRBJ1-4; v_call: TRBV20-1; cdr3_nt: TGCAGTGCTAGTCGGGAGAATGAAAAACTGTTTTTT; cdr3_aa: CSASRENEKLFF
d_call: NA; clone_size: NA; j_call: TRBJ2-4; v_call: TRBV28; cdr3_nt: TGTGCCAGCAGTGGCGGGGGCGAAGTAGCCAAAAACATTCAGTACTTC; cdr3_aa: CASSGGGEVAKNIQYF
d_call: TRBD1; clone_size: NA; j_call: TRBJ2-3; v_call: TRBV7-9; cdr3_nt: TGTGCCAGCAGCTTGGGGGACAGAGTCACAGATACGCAGTATTTT; cdr3_aa: CASSLGDRVTDTQYF
d_call: TRBD1; clone_size: few; j_call: TRBJ2-7; v_call: TRBV6-6; cdr3_nt: TGTGCCAGCAGTCGCAAAGGTCCCGGGACAGGGGCCTACGAGCAGTACTTC; cdr3_aa: CASSRKGPGTGAYEQYF
d_call: NA; clone_size: NA; j_call: TRBJ1-2; v_call: TRBV15; cdr3_nt: TGTGCCACCAGCAGAGATGACGCAGGGGCGTACGGCTACACCTTC; cdr3_aa: CATSRDDAGAYGYTF
d_call: NA; clone_size: NA; j_call: TRBJ2-3; v_call: TRBV7-2; cdr3_nt: TGTGCCAGCAGCCCGCGGCCTTTCTTAAACACAGATACGCAGTATTTT; cdr3_aa: CASSPRPFLNTDTQYF
d_call: NA; clone_size: few; j_call: TRBJ2-2; v_call: TRBV2; cdr3_nt: TGTGCCAGCAGGTGGGGCTACCTGGGGGCAACCGGGGAGCTGTTTTTT; cdr3_aa: CASRWGYLGATGELFF
d_call: TRBD2; clone_size: NA; j_call: TRBJ2-5; v_call: TRBV9; cdr3_nt: TGTGCCAGCAGCGTAGCTACGCGGACTAGCGGCAACCAAGAGACCCAGTACTTC; cdr3_aa: CASSVATRTSGNQETQYF
d_call: NA; clone_size: NA; j_call: TRBJ2-2; v_call: TRBV6-4; cdr3_nt: TGTGCCAGCAGTACCCAGGGGACAAACACCGGGGAGCTGTTTTTT; cdr3_aa: CASSTQGTNTGELFF
d_call: NA; clone_size: few; j_call: TRBJ1-5; v_call: TRBV6-5; cdr3_nt: TGTGCCAGCCAAGGCACCGGGGGTCAGCCCCAGCATTTT; cdr3_aa: CASQGTGGQPQHF
d_call: TRBD2; clone_size: NA; j_call: TRBJ2-3; v_call: TRBV6-1; cdr3_nt: TGTGCCAGCAGTGAAGCGGGACTGGGACTAGCAGCAGATACGCAGTATTTT; cdr3_aa: CASSEAGLGLAADTQYF
d_call: NA; clone_size: once; j_call: TRBJ2-1; v_call: TRBV5-1; cdr3_nt: TGCGCCAGCAGCTCCTTACTTGGTGAGCAGTTCTTC; cdr3_aa: CASSSLLGEQFF
d_call: TRBD1; clone_size: once; j_call: TRBJ1-2; v_call: TRBV16; cdr3_nt: TGTGCCAGCAGCCACTCGCTAACAGGGACAGGCCCTCGAGGGAACTATGGCTACACCTTC; cdr3_aa: CASSHSLTGTGPRGNYGYTF
d_call: TRBD1; clone_size: NA; j_call: TRBJ1-1; v_call: TRBV9; cdr3_nt: TGTGCCAGCAGCGTAGGACTTCCGGGACAGGGTATGGCTTTCTTT; cdr3_aa: CASSVGLPGQGMAFF
d_call: TRBD1; clone_size: NA; j_call: TRBJ2-1; v_call: TRBV11-1; cdr3_nt: TGTGCCAGCAGCCCCCGGGACAGGGACAATGAGCAGTTCTTC; cdr3_aa: CASSPRDRDNEQFF
d_call: TRBD1; clone_size: NA; j_call: TRBJ1-3; v_call: TRBV30; cdr3_nt: TGTGCCTCTGGGACAGGGAGGGGAAACACCATATATTTT; cdr3_aa: CASGTGRGNTIYF
d_call: NA; clone_size: NA; j_call: TRBJ1-1; v_call: TRBV18; cdr3_nt: TGTGCCAGCTCACCCCCGTTGGGAGGGACTGAAGCTTTCTTT; cdr3_aa: CASSPPLGGTEAFF